Presented here are 31 T cell receptor beta chains from one specimen sequenced in a study of CD8+ T cells in alopecia areata. Extraction of RNA preceded its reverse transcription into cDNA, which served as the sequencing template. Profiling relied on immunoSEQ multiplex PCR, and the TCRdb table lists in-frame clones only, not all of them. The table lists some 100,000 clones, about 61% of them singletons. The treatment here: oral pan-JAK inhibitor, 5-10 mg twice daily. Sequences were derived from CD8+ T cells sorted from blood, sampled at week 4, from a patient treated with tofacitinib. Receptors originate from a human donor with alopecia areata.

The chain employs TRBV5-4 and TRBJ2-3, with D possibly being TRBD2 (5 bases). The CDR3 is 13 amino acids. Germline V gene data show CDR1 as SGHNT and CDR2 as YYREEE (reference sequence). The ends were cut back, 3 bases at V and 1 base at J, with 6 bases in the middle. The CDR3 DNA reads as TGTGCCAGCAGCTGGGGAGGCACAGATACGCAGTATTTT. It is translated as CASSWGGTDTQYF.

This clone occurred once. The chain combines TRBV27 with TRBJ1-1, with D unresolved. Trimming left V 6 bases short and J 1 base short, with 6 bases between. Germline V gene data show CDR1 as MNHEY and CDR2 as SMNVEV (reference sequence). The CDR3 is 12 amino acids. The CDR3 is CASSAWNTEAFF. The CDR3 DNA reads TGTGCCAGCAGCGCCTGGAACACTGAAGCTTTCTTT.

V is TRBV23-1 and J is TRBJ2-7; tentative D call: TRBD1 (6 bases). TRBV23-1 is labeled an ORF, and its function is uncertain. Trimming stripped 4 bases from V and 1 base from J, with 14 bases between. The CDR3 loop spans 15 amino acids. Here the CDR3 reads CASSPQGSESYEQYF. The CDR3 nucleotides are TGCGCCAGCAGTCCACAGGGATCGGAATCCTACGAGCAGTACTTC.

The chain joins TRBV19 to TRBJ2-1, with 8 bases lining up with TRBD1. J lost 2 bases, V lost 5 bases, and 5 bases had no gene match. Germline V CDR1 and CDR2: LNHDA, SQIVND (reference sequence). The CDR3 has 15 amino acids. CDR3 loop: CASSLTGEAYNEQFF. CDR3 bases: TGTGCCAGTAGTTTGACAGGGGAGGCCTACAATGAGCAGTTCTTC.

The chain is built from TRBV14 and TRBJ2-7, with D uncertain. V was clipped by 1 base and J by 2 bases, with 15 bases between them. CDR1 and CDR2 from the germline V gene are SGHDN and FVKESK. CDR3 length: 16 residues. The chain's CDR3 is CASSQVGQDDPYEQYF. The CDR3 DNA reads TGTGCCAGCAGCCAAGTTGGGCAGGACGATCCCTACGAGCAGTACTTC.

Points on this clone: Because the CDR3's place on the DNA is in doubt, the DNA is left out and the CDR3 is given as listed by TCRdb. This chain's CDR3 is CASSLFGQGRPDGEQFF. The chain employs TRBV5-4 and TRBJ2-1; TRBD1, the table's D call, lacks a check against the DNA. The germline V gene has CDR1 SGHNT and CDR2 YYREEE (reference sequence). The CDR3 region is 17 residues in length, termini included.

The gene calls are TRBV11-2 and TRBJ1-5, with D perhaps TRBD1 (5 bases). The ends were cut back, 5 bases at V and 1 base at J, with 9 bases in the middle. The length of the CDR3 is 14 residues. Per the germline V gene, CDR1 is SGHAT and CDR2 is FQNNGV. Here the CDR3 DNA reads TGTGCCAGCAGCCCAAGACAGAGCAATCAGCCCCAGCATTTT. This sequence encodes CASSPRQSNQPQHF.

The chain couples TRBV29-1 to TRBJ2-1; 10 bases map to TRBD2. Germline values: CDR1 SQVTM, CDR2 ANQGSEA. This CDR3 is 14 amino acids long. V shed 4 bases, J shed 3 bases, and the junction held 3 bases outside the gene matches. CDR3 in DNA: TGCAGCGTTGCGGGACTAGCGCACTACAATGAGCAGTTCTTC. Its translation is CSVAGLAHYNEQFF.

The V call is TRBV29-1, the J call TRBJ1-4; 10 bases fit TRBD1. The V segment lost 1 base and the J segment 8 bases; nucleotides outside the gene matches: 4. The V gene's germline CDR1 is SQVTM and CDR2 ANQGSEA. This CDR3 contains 14 residues. In nucleotides, the CDR3 is TGCAGCGTTGAAGTTGGGGGACAGGGGGAAAAACTGTTTTTT. This translates into CSVEVGGQGEKLFF.

There are a few counts of this clone. This sequence joins TRBV4-3 and TRBJ2-7, with 11 bases fitting TRBD2. The CDR3 spans 15 residues. The germline gives CDR1 LGHNA, CDR2 YSLEER. V shed 4 bases and J 0 bases; nucleotides not matched to a gene: 2. The CDR3 coding sequence is TGCGCCAGCAGCCCTAGCGGGGGGAGCTCCTACGAGCAGTACTTC. The encoded protein is CASSPSGGSSYEQYF.

The chain carries TRBV4-1 and TRBJ1-5; TRBD1 might be the D (5 bases). Trimming shortened V by 0 bases and J by 7 bases, and 16 bases separated the two germline ends. CDR3 length: 16 residues. CDR1 is MGHRA and CDR2 is YSYEKL in the germline V gene. The CDR3 here is CASSQDLEWGRQPQHF. The CDR3 DNA follows: TGCGCCAGCAGCCAAGATTTGGAGTGGGGACGACAGCCCCAGCATTTT.

This chain uses TRBV30 with TRBJ1-1; D ambiguous. V was shortened by 4 bases and J by 1 base, with 10 bases between the two germline ends. Germline V gene lookup returns CDR1 GTSNPN and CDR2 SVGIG (reference sequence). This CDR3 contains 13 residues. CDR3 residues: CAWTLTANTEAFF. Here the CDR3 DNA reads TGTGCCTGGACCCTTACAGCGAACACTGAAGCTTTCTTT.

CDR3 DNA: TGTGCCTCATCGGGACGGGTCTACGAGCAGTACTTC. This encodes CASSGRVYEQYF. This sequence joins TRBV30 and TRBJ2-7; TRBD1 or TRBD2 may be the D gene (5 bases each). CDR1 is GTSNPN and CDR2 is SVGIG in the germline V gene (reference sequence). The CDR3 has 12 amino acids. The ends were cut back, 7 bases at V and 3 bases at J, with 13 bases in the middle.

The chain has TRBV29-1 and TRBJ2-5; TRBD1 matches 7 bases. Germline assignment: CDR1 SQVTM and CDR2 ANQGSEA. The V and J ends lost 4 bases and 2 bases, in that order; junction bases with no gene match: 4. This CDR3 is built from 13 residues. The CDR3 nucleotides are TGCAGCGTTGCGACAGGGTTTCAAGAGACCCAGTACTTC. Its translation: CSVATGFQETQYF.

The rearrangement uses TRBV29-1 and TRBJ2-7; D tentatively reads TRBD1 or TRBD2 (5 bases each). Germline CDR1 and CDR2: SQVTM and ANQGSEA. The ends were cut back, 4 bases at V and 2 bases at J, with 12 bases in the middle. This CDR3 contains 13 residues. CDR3 sequence reads: CSVVGESTYEQYF. The CDR3 DNA reads as TGCAGCGTTGTGGGGGAGTCCACCTACGAGCAGTACTTC.

The CDR3 DNA reads TGTGCCACAAGAGACCCCCAGCCCCCTGAAGCTTTCTTT. This codes for CATRDPQPPEAFF. V gene TRBV10-3 combines with J gene TRBJ1-1, with D hard to call. Trimming stripped 10 bases from V and 6 bases from J, with 18 bases between. The germline CDR1 and CDR2 sequences are ENHRY and SYGVKD. This CDR3 has 13 amino acids.

The chain combines TRBV5-1 with TRBJ2-3; D may be TRBD1 (6 bases). CDR1 is SGHRS, CDR2 YFSETQ, per germline. V lost 4 bases and J 4 bases, leaving 13 bases between the germline ends. The CDR3 spans 14 residues. The CDR3 region is CASSARTVADTQYF. The CDR3 nucleotides are TGCGCCAGCAGCGCTCGGACAGTGGCAGATACGCAGTATTTT.

This clone has only one observation. This rearrangement joins TRBV30 to TRBJ2-2, with 8 bases identical to TRBD2. Trimming removed 4 bases from V and 4 bases from J; junction bases left unmatched: 2. The CDR3 has 13 residues. Germline CDR1 GTSNPN, CDR2 SVGIG (reference sequence). Written as DNA, the CDR3 is TGTGCCTGGAACCGGGGGGGCACCGGGGAGCTGTTTTTT. Its protein product is CAWNRGGTGELFF.

V gene TRBV30 combines with J gene TRBJ2-1; D is unresolved. This CDR3 has 11 amino acids. From germline, CDR1 is GTSNPN and CDR2 SVGIG (reference sequence). Deletions cut 1 base from V and 7 bases from J, with 5 bases between. This CDR3 reads CAWSDGNEQFF. CDR3 DNA: TGTGCCTGGAGTGACGGAAATGAGCAGTTCTTC.

This clone was counted between two and nine times. CDR3: CASSLRASSYNEQFF. CDR3 nucleotides: TGTGCCAGCAGTCTCAGGGCGAGCTCCTACAATGAGCAGTTCTTC. The chain links TRBV6-5 to TRBJ2-1, with D possibly TRBD1 on 5 matching bases. Trimming pared 5 bases from V and 0 bases from J, leaving 11 bases between. The CDR3 is made up of 15 amino acids. The germline V gene has CDR1 MNHEY and CDR2 SVGAGI.

This clone was found a few times. The chain carries TRBV27 and TRBJ1-1, with 7 positions matching TRBD1. The trim removed 7 bases at V and 0 bases at J, leaving 2 bases unmatched. The germline V gene encodes CDR1 MNHEY and CDR2 SMNVEV (reference sequence). This CDR3 comprises 13 residues. The CDR3 nucleotides read TGTGCCAGCAAAGACAGGGTGAACACTGAAGCTTTCTTT. Residues: CASKDRVNTEAFF.

A note on this clone: At the DNA level, this CDR3 is encoded by other sequences in the same sample as well. This chain joins TRBV7-9 and TRBJ1-5; D not resolved. CDR3 length equals 14 residues. Per germline, CDR1 SEHNR and CDR2 FQNEAQ (reference sequence). V was clipped by 1 base and J by 0 bases, with 4 bases between them. In DNA, the CDR3 is TGTGCCAGCAGCTTAGACGGTAGCAATCAGCCCCAGCATTTT. Residues: CASSLDGSNQPQHF.

The chain uses TRBV29-1 and TRBJ2-7; 7 nucleotides match TRBD1. CDR3 length equals 13 residues. Germline loops: CDR1 SQVTM, CDR2 ANQGSEA. After removal of 5 bases from V and 4 bases from J, the junction contained 8 bases not matched to a gene. CDR3 bases: TGCAGCGTTACAGGGGTTTTAGAGTACGAGCAGTACTTC. As protein: CSVTGVLEYEQYF.

This clone was seen a handful of times. This chain connects TRBV7-9 to TRBJ1-1; D gene unclear. Germline assignment: CDR1 SEHNR and CDR2 FQNEAQ (reference sequence). The CDR3 consists of 13 residues. The V end was cut by 4 bases, the J end by 8 bases, with 14 bases between. The CDR3 is CASSSPYTMEAFF. As DNA, the CDR3 is TGTGCCAGCAGCTCCCCCTACACAATGGAAGCTTTCTTT.

This clone was recorded only once. This chain uses TRBV25-1 with TRBJ1-1; a possible D gene is TRBD1 (5 bases). Germline V CDR1 and CDR2: MGHDK, SYGVNS. The CDR3 has 11 amino acids. The V end was cut by 8 bases, the J end by 5 bases, with 9 bases between. The CDR3 reads CASGQGTEAFF. The CDR3 region has the DNA TGTGCCAGCGGCCAGGGAACTGAAGCTTTCTTT.

The V gene is TRBV4-3, the J gene TRBJ1-1; D gene ambiguous. CDR1 and CDR2 (germline): LGHNA, YSLEER. With 1 base removed from V and 1 base from J, the gap between germline ends came to 4 bases. The CDR3 length is 13 residues. The CDR3 region has the DNA TGCGCCAGCAGCCAAGTTCGGAACACTGAAGCTTTCTTT. Its translation is CASSQVRNTEAFF.

The chain links TRBV7-6 to TRBJ2-3; 8 bases align to TRBD2. CDR1 SGHVS and CDR2 FNYEAQ come from the germline V gene. The CDR3 covers 14 residues. The J segment lost 5 bases and the V segment lost 4 bases, leaving 5 bases of the junction unmatched. CDR3 protein: CASSSRGVGDTQYF. The CDR3 DNA follows: TGTGCCAGCAGCTCGCGGGGGGTTGGAGATACGCAGTATTTT.

This clone showed up many times. This chain uses TRBV7-2 with TRBJ1-1; TRBD1 aligns across 9 bases. Per germline, CDR1 SGHTA and CDR2 FQGNSA. The ends lost 5 bases at V and 0 bases at J; junction bases unmatched: 4. This CDR3 contains 15 residues. The CDR3 reads CASSAGTGMNTEAFF. DNA for the CDR3: TGTGCCAGCAGCGCCGGGACAGGGATGAACACTGAAGCTTTCTTT.

This clone appeared a few times. This sample includes further DNA sequences coding for the same CDR3. V is TRBV29-1 and J is TRBJ2-2; no firm D call. V lost 4 bases, J lost 4 bases, and 4 bases lay in between. The CDR3 consists of 11 residues. Looked up from germline, CDR1 is SQVTM and CDR2 is ANQGSEA. CDR3 nucleotide sequence: TGCAGCGTTGGCGGCACCGGGGAGCTGTTTTTT. This translates into CSVGGTGELFF.

The V call is TRBV15, the J call TRBJ2-5; 7 bases line up with TRBD2. The CDR3 extends over 14 amino acids. With 5 bases clipped from V and 4 bases from J, the junction kept 7 bases outside the gene matches. CDR1 LNHNV and CDR2 YYDKDF come from the germline V gene (reference sequence). The CDR3 loop reads CATSWDYRGETQYF. The CDR3, as DNA: TGTGCCACCAGCTGGGACTATCGGGGAGAGACCCAGTACTTC.

As for this clone: Other DNA sequences of this sample code for an identical CDR3. The rearrangement joins TRBV30 to TRBJ1-1; D is ambiguous. Germline assignment: CDR1 GTSNPN and CDR2 SVGIG (reference sequence). The CDR3 runs 13 residues. Trimming stripped 1 base from V and 4 bases from J, with 10 bases between. The CDR3 is CAWSGPAGTEAFF. The DNA of the CDR3 is TGTGCCTGGAGTGGGCCGGCGGGCACTGAAGCTTTCTTT. The entire variable domain, with the rest obtained from reference TRBV30 and TRBJ1-1, is as follows: SQTIHQWPATLVQPVGSPLSLECTVEGTSNPNLYWYRQAAGRGLQLLFYSVGIGQISSEVPQNLSASRPQDRQFILSSKKLLLSDSGFYLCAWSGPAGTEAFFGQGTRLTVV.